The source of this T cell receptor (beta chain) is a study of vaccination and CD4 T cells after COVID-19. Study summary: Vaccination of participants consisted of two doses of either BNT162b2 or mRNA-1273 vaccine. The post-COVID sampling time was a median about 13 weeks after diagnosis, ranging from 35 to 161. The peptides that stimulated the cells were overlapping spike peptides from SARS-CoV-2, HCoV-NL63, HCoV-OC43 and HCoV-229E. Overall study findings and caveats: It was observed that, in convalescent patients, a median about 90% of reactive clones arose only post-vaccination.

With regard to this clonotype: Antigen specificity is unknown.

This CDR3 has 14 residues. With 7 bases removed from V and 4 bases from J, the gap between germline ends came to 15 bases. The germline V gene has CDR1 MNHNS and CDR2 SASEGT. Cultured CD4+ T-cell DNA underwent Oncomine TCR Beta short-read sequencing. TCRdb re-derived calls from the PCR reads in MiXCR, one entry per CDR3 protein. Counted here are 20,000 to 25,000 distinct CDR3 sequences, roughly half occurring once; the ten biggest clones make up 3.5% to 6%. As for treatment: roughly 10-day PBMC culture with coronavirus spike peptide pools or control peptides (ViraFEST assay). J is TRBJ2-3 and V is TRBV6-1, with D tentatively TRBD1 or TRBD2 (5 bases each). This TCR was recovered from a human donor who had recovered from COVID-19. Sequences were obtained from CD4+ T cells from blood, cultured in vitro. CDR3: CASTPGRSPDTQYF. For the CDR3, the DNA is TGTGCCAGCACCCCGGGGCGCAGCCCAGATACGCAGTATTTT.